This TCR beta chain appears in the sequencing data of a study of shared clonotypes between healthy human individuals. Whole-study context: A couple of women and a few men aged 18 to 49 made up the donors.

Unmatched junction bases numbered 5, after V lost 4 bases and J lost 4 bases. This CDR3 is built from 14 residues. Execution of the assay was at deep level. Some clones are missing from TCRdb's copy, which holds only in-frame ones; the method was immunoSEQ multiplex PCR. The sample yields about 490,000 clones, around 85% seen once. Tens of millions of PBMCs supplied genomic DNA for unsorted samples. Sequenced material: PBMCs. This TCR derives from a woman in her 40s in good health. Some clones in this sample may be carry-over from other donors' samples. The chain carries TRBV5-3 and TRBJ2-7; 10 bases match TRBD1. TRBV5-3 is classed as an ORF, of uncertain function. Here the CDR3 reads CARSPRDRGYEQYF. The CDR3 DNA reads as TGTGCCAGAAGCCCGAGGGACAGGGGTTACGAGCAGTACTTC.